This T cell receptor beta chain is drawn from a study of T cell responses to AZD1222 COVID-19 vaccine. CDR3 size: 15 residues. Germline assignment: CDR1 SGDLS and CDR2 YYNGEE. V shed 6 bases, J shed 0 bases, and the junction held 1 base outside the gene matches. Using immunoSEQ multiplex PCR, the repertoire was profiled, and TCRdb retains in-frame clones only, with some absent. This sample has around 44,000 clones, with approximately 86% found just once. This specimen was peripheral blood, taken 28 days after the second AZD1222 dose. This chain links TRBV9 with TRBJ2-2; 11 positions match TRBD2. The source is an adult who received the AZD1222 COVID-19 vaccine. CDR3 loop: CASKTSGTNTGELFF. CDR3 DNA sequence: TGTGCCAGCAAGACTAGCGGGACGAACACCGGGGAGCTGTTTTTT.